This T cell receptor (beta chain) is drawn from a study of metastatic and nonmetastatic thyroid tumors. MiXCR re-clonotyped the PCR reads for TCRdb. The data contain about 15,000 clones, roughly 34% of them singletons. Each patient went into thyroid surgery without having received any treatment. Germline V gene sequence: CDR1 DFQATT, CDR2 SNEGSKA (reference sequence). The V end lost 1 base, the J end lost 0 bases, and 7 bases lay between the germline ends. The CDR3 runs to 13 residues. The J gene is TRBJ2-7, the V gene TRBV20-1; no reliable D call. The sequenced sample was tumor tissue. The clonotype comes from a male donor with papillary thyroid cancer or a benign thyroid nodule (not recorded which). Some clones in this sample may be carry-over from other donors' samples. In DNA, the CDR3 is TGCAGTGCTAGAGTACGAAGCTCCTACGAGCAGTACTTC. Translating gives CSARVRSSYEQYF.